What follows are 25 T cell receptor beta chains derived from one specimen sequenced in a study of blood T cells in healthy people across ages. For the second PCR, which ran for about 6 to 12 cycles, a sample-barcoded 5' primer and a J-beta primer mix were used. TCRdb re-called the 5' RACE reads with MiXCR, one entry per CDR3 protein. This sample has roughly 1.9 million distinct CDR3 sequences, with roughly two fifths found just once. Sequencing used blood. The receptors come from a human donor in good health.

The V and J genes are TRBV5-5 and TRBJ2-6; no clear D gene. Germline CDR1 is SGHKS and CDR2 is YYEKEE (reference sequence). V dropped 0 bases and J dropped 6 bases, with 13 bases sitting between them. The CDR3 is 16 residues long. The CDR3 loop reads CASSLEVGNAANVLTF. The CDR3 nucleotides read TGTGCCAGCAGCTTGGAGGTAGGGAACGCGGCCAACGTCCTGACTTTC.

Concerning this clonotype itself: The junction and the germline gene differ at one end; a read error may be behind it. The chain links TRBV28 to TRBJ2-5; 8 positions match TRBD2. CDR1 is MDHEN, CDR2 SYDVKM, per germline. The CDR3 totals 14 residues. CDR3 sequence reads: CASRISGGQETQYF. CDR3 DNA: TGTGCCAGCAGGATAAGCGGGGGCCAAGAGACTCAGTACTTC.

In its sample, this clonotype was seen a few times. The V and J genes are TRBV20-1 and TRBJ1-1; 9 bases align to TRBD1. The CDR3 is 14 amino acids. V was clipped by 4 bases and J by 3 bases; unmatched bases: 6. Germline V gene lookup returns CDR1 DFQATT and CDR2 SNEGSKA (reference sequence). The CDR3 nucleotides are TGCAGTGCTAACACCGGGACAGGGCACACTGAAGCTTTCTTT. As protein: CSANTGTGHTEAFF.

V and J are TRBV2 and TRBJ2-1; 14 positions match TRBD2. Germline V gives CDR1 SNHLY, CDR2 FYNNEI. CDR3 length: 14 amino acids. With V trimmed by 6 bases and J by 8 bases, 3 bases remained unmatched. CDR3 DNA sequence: TGTGCCAGCAGGGGGACTAGCGGGAGTTATGAGCAGTTCTTC. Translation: CASRGTSGSYEQFF.

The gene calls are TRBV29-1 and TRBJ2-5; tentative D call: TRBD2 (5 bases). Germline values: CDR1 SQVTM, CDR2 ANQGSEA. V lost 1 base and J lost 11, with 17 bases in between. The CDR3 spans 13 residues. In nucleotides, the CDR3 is TGCAGCGTTGAAGTTGGGCCAACTGGGGAGCAGTACTTC. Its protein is CSVEVGPTGEQYF.

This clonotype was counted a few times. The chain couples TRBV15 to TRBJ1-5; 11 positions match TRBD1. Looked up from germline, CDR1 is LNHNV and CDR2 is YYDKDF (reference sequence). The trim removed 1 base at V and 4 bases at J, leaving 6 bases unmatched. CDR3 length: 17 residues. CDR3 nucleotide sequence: TGTGCCACCAGCAGAGTCTGGGGACAGGGGGGGAATCAGCCCCAGCATTTT. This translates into CATSRVWGQGGNQPQHF.

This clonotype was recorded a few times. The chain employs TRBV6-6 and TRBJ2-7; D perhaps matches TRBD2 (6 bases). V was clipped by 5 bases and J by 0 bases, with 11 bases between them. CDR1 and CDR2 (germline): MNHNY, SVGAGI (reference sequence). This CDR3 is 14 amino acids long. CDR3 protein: CASSQGLFSYEQYF. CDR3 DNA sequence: TGTGCCAGCAGTCAGGGACTTTTCTCCTACGAGCAGTACTTC.

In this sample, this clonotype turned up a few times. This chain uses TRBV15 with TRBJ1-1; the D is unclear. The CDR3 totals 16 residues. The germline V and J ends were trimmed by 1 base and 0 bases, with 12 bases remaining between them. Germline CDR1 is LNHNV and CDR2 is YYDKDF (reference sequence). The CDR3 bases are TGTGCCACCAGCAGAGGGACCGTATATCTGAACACTGAAGCTTTCTTT. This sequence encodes CATSRGTVYLNTEAFF.

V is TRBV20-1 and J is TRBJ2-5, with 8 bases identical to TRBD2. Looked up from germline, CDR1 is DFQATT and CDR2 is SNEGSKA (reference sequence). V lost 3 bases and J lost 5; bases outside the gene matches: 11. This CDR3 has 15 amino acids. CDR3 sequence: CSASSGGAVSETQYF. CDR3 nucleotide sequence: TGCAGTGCTAGCTCCGGGGGGGCGGTTTCTGAGACCCAGTACTTC.

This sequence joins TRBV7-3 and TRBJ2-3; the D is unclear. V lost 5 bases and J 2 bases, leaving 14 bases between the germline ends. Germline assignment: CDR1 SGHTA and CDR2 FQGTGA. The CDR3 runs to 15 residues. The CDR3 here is CASSPRPLITDTQYF. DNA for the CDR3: TGTGCCAGCAGCCCTCGCCCCCTTATCACAGATACGCAGTATTTT.

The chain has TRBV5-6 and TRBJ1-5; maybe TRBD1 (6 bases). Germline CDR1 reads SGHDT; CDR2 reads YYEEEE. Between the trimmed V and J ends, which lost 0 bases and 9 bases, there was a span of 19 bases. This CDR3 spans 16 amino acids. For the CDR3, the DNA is TGTGCCAGCAGCTTGGGAGGGTGGACAGCGGGACGGCCCCAGCATTTT. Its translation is CASSLGGWTAGRPQHF.

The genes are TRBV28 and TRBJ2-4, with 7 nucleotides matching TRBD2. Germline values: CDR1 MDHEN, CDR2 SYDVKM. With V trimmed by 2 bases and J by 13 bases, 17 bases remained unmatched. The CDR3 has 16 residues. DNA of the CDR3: TGTGCCAGCAGTTTAGTCTCCACGGGGGGTGTCTACGTGCAGTACTTC. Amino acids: CASSLVSTGGVYVQYF.

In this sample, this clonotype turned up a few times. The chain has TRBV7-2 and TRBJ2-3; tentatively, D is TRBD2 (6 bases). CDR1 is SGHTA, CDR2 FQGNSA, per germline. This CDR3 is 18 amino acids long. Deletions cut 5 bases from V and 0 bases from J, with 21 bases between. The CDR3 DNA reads TGTGCCAGCAGCCACGGGCGGGGTGGGGCCCCTAGCACAGATACGCAGTATTTT. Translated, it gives CASSHGRGGAPSTDTQYF. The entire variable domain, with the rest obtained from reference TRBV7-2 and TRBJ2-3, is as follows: GAGVSQSPSNKVTEKGKDVELRCDPISGHTALYWYRQSLGQGLEFLIYFQGNSAPDKSGLPSDRFSAERTGGSVSTLTIQRTQQEDSAVYLCASSHGRGGAPSTDTQYFGPGTRLTVL.

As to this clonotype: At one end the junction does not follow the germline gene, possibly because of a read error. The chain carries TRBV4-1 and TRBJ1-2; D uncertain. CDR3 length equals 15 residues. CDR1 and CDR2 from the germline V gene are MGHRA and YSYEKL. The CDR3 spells CASSQSSSMGYGCTF. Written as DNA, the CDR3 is TGCGCCAGCAGCCAATCATCTAGTATGGGATATGGCTGCACCTTC.

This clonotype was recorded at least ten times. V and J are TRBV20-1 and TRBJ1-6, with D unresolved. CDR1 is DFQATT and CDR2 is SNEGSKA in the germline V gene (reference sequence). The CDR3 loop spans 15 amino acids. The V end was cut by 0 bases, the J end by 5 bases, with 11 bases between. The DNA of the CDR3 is TGCAGTGCTAGAGATTTATCGGGAGATAATTCACCCCTCCACTTT. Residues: CSARDLSGDNSPLHF.

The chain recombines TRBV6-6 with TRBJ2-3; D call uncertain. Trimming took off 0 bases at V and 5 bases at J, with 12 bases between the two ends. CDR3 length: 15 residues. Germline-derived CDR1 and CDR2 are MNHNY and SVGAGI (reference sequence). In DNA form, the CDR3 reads TGTGCCAGCAGTTACTCGAGTGGGTGGGAAGATACGCAGTATTTT. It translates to CASSYSSGWEDTQYF.

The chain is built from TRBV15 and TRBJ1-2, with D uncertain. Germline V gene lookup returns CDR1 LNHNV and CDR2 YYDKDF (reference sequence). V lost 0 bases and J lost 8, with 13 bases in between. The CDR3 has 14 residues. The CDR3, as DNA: TGTGCCACCAGCAGAGATCCCCGACCCATGGGCTACACCTTC. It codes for CATSRDPRPMGYTF.

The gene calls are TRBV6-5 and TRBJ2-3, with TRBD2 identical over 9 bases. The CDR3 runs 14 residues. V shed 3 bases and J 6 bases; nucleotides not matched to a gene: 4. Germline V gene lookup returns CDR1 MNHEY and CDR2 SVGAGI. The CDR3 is CASSYAGGFDTQYF. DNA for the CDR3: TGTGCCAGCAGTTATGCGGGGGGGTTTGATACGCAGTATTTT.

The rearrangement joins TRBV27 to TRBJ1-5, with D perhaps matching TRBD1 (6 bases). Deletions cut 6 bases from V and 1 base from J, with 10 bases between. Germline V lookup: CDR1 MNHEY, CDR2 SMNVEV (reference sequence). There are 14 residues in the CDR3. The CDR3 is CASRITGSNQPQHF. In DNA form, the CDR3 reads TGTGCCAGCAGGATTACAGGGAGCAATCAGCCCCAGCATTTT.

The CDR3 sequence is CSVERGEINPAETQYF. CDR3 DNA sequence: TGCAGCGTTGAAAGAGGGGAAATAAATCCTGCGGAGACCCAGTACTTC. The chain uses TRBV29-1 and TRBJ2-5; the D gene could be TRBD1 or TRBD2 (5 bases each). Germline lookup yields CDR1 SQVTM and CDR2 ANQGSEA. V lost 2 bases and J lost 5, with 21 bases in between. CDR3 size: 16 residues.

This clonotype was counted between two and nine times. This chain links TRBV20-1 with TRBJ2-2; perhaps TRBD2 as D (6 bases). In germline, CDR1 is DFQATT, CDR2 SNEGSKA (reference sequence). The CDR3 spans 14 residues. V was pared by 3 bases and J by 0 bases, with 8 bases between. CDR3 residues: CSARGGANTGELFF. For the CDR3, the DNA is TGCAGTGCTAGGGGGGGTGCGAACACCGGGGAGCTGTTTTTT.

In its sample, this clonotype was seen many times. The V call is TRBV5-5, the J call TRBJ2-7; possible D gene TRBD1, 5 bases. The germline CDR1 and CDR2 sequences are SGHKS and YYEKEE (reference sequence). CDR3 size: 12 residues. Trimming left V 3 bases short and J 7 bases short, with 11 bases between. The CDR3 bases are TGTGCCAGCAGCTGGGGCGGTGGGGAGCAGTACTTC. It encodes CASSWGGGEQYF.

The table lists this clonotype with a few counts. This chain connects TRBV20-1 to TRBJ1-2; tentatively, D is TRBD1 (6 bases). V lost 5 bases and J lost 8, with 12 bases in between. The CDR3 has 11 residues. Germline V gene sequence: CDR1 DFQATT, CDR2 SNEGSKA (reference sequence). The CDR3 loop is CSAGTQGGYTF. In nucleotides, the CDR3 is TGCAGTGCTGGGACCCAGGGGGGCTACACCTTC.

Written as DNA, the CDR3 is TGCGCCAGCAGCTTGGACGACTGGGCTAACTATGGCTACACCTTC. This gives the protein CASSLDDWANYGYTF. The chain couples TRBV5-1 to TRBJ1-2; D ambiguous. Germline lookup yields CDR1 SGHRS and CDR2 YFSETQ. V lost 0 bases to trimming and J lost 0 bases, with 9 bases between them. The CDR3 length is 15 residues.

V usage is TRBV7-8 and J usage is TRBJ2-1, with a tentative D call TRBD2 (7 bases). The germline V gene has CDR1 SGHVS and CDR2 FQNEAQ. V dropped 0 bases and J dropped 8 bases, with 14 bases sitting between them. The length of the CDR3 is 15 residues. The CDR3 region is CASSLAGGLLYEQFF. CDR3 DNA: TGTGCCAGCAGCTTAGCGGGGGGGCTGTTATATGAGCAGTTCTTC.